These 2 T cell receptor beta chains share one sample of origin, sequenced in a study of T cell changes during pregnancy in multiple sclerosis. Generated by immunoSEQ multiplex PCR, the TCRdb table keeps only in-frame clones and is missing some. The profile shows around 56,000 clones, approximately 90% of them singletons. This sample comprised peripheral blood, obtained after pregnancy. Source of these receptors: a female donor with multiple sclerosis, enrolled in a pregnancy study.

The chain combines TRBV9 with TRBJ2-2; TRBD1 matches 10 bases. The CDR3 extends over 15 amino acids. V gave up 3 bases and J gave up 4 bases; unmatched junction bases: 3. CDR1 and CDR2 from the germline V gene are SGDLS and YYNGEE. The CDR3 DNA reads TGTGCCAGCAGCGCTCGGACAGGGGGCACCGGGGAGCTGTTTTTT. Translation: CASSARTGGTGELFF.

CDR3 loop: CASSSFGADTQYF. Here the CDR3 DNA reads TGCGCCAGCAGTTCCTTTGGGGCCGATACGCAGTATTTT. The chain combines TRBV10-1 with TRBJ2-3; D perhaps matches TRBD1 (5 bases). The germline V and J ends were trimmed by 5 bases and 6 bases, with 12 bases remaining between them. The CDR3 runs to 13 residues. The germline CDR1 and CDR2 sequences are WNHNN and SYGVQD (reference sequence).